This T cell receptor (beta chain) stems from a study of identical twins. The CDR3 covers 16 residues. The V gene's germline CDR1 is SGHAT and CDR2 FQNNGV. V shed 5 bases and J shed 2 bases, with 16 bases lying between them. Study conclusions and caveats: Some out-of-frame alpha sequences were shared by twins, and these showed excess low generation probability. The same donors were not followed; conclusions instead depended on cross-sectional statistical analysis.

TCRdb re-called the 5' RACE reads through MiXCR, storing one row per CDR3 protein. This sample has roughly 190,000 distinct CDR3 sequences; approximately 15% occur once, and the top ten carry 35% to 50%. Regarding this clonotype: The antigen is undetermined.

The data also belong to a second study, concerning T cells expressing NK-cell markers.

Sequencing used CD8+ T cells sorted from blood. This clonotype was obtained from a young woman in good health. The rearrangement links TRBV11-2 to TRBJ2-1; D assignment may be TRBD1 or TRBD2 (5 bases each). CDR3 region: CASSTWDLGTYNEQFF. The CDR3 nucleotides are TGTGCCAGCAGCACCTGGGACCTGGGCACCTACAATGAGCAGTTCTTC. The variable domain in full, with the rest retrieved from reference TRBV11-2 and TRBJ2-1, is EAGVAQSPRYKIIEKRQSVAFWCNPISGHATLYWYQQILGQGPKLLIQFQNNGVVDDSQLPKDRFSAERLKGVDSTLKIQPAKLEDSAVYLCASSTWDLGTYNEQFFGPGTRLTVL.